Shown below are 4 T cell receptor beta chains from a single sample sequenced in a study of identical twins. MiXCR, run by TCRdb on the 5' RACE reads, gives a single entry per CDR3 protein. The sample holds 550,000 to 700,000 distinct CDR3 sequences, around 20% seen once. These data were also filed under a second study, of T cells expressing NK-cell markers.

The specimen was PBMCs. These receptor sequences come from a woman under 30 in good health.

In its sample, this clonotype was seen a few times. The CDR3 here is CASSLGRGSGGYEQYF. The CDR3 nucleotides read TGTGCCAGCAGCTTAGGGAGAGGAAGCGGTGGCTACGAGCAGTACTTC. The V and J genes are TRBV7-2 and TRBJ2-7; D is possibly TRBD2 (5 bases). The germline V and J ends were trimmed by 1 base and 3 bases, with 16 bases remaining between them. The CDR3 contains 16 residues. The germline CDR1 and CDR2 sequences are SGHTA and FQGNSA. The whole variable domain, filled in from reference TRBV7-2 and TRBJ2-7, reads GAGVSQSPSNKVTEKGKDVELRCDPISGHTALYWYRQSLGQGLEFLIYFQGNSAPDKSGLPSDRFSAERTGGSVSTLTIQRTQQEDSAVYLCASSLGRGSGGYEQYFGPGTRLTVT.

This clonotype was found many times. The rearrangement links TRBV12-3 or TRBV12-4 to TRBJ1-6, with D unclear. This CDR3 is 14 amino acids long. Trimming stripped 3 bases from V and 6 bases from J, with 9 bases between. Written as DNA, the CDR3 is TGTGCCAGCAGTTTTCGGACGGTTAATTCACCCCTCCACTTT. Translating it yields CASSFRTVNSPLHF.

This clonotype showed up just a few times. This chain's CDR3 is CASSYRQGVTEAFF. CDR3 DNA sequence: TGTGCCAGCAGCTACCGACAGGGGGTCACTGAAGCTTTCTTT. This chain links TRBV12-3 or TRBV12-4 with TRBJ1-1, with 9 bases lining up with TRBD1. The CDR3 runs 14 residues. Trimming took 6 bases from V and 4 from J; bases not matched to a gene: 6.

In its sample, this clonotype was seen many times. V is TRBV5-6 and J is TRBJ2-7, with TRBD2 matching over 10 bases. The CDR3 totals 14 residues. Per the germline V gene, CDR1 is SGHDT and CDR2 is YYEEEE. Germline trimming cut 0 bases from V and 6 bases from J; bases unmatched to any gene: 3. This CDR3 is CASSLGLAGGEQYF. The CDR3 nucleotides are TGTGCCAGCAGCTTGGGTTTAGCGGGAGGCGAGCAGTACTTC.